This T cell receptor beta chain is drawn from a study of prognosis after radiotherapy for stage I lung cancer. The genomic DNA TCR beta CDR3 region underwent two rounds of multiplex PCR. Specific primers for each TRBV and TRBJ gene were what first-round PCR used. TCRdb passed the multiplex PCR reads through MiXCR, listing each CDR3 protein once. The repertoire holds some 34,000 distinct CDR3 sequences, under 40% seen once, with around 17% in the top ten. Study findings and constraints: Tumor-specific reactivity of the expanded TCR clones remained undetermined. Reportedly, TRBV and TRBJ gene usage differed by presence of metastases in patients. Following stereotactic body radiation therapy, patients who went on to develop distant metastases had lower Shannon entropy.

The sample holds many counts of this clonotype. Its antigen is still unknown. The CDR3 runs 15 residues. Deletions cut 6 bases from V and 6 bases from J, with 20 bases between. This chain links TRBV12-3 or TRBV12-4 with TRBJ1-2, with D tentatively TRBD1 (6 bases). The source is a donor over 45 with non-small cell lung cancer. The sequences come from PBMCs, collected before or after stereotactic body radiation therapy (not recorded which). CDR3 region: CASSRGPSGGNGYTF. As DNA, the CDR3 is TGTGCCAGCAGCCGGGGGCCGTCTGGGGGTAATGGCTACACCTTC.